The 9 T cell receptor beta chains below come from one sample, sequenced in a study of T-cell reconstitution after alpha-beta-depleted transplantation in children. Construction of the TCRbeta library involved unique molecular identifiers. MiXCR was run by TCRdb on the PCR reads, yielding one entry per CDR3 protein. The sample carries about 300,000 distinct CDR3 sequences, around 10% recorded once. The source material was PBMCs, sampled before TCRalphabeta/CD19-depleted stem cell transplant. These receptors were obtained from a boy younger than two with acute myeloid leukemia, due to receive a stem cell transplant.

This clonotype was recorded many times. This sequence joins TRBV12-3 or TRBV12-4 and TRBJ2-3; TRBD2 aligns across 9 bases. V dropped 6 bases and J dropped 2; count of bases not matched to a gene: 6. This CDR3 contains 15 residues. The chain's CDR3 is CASRELAGYTDTQYF. CDR3 in DNA: TGTGCCAGCAGGGAACTAGCGGGTTACACAGATACGCAGTATTTT.

This clonotype occurred many times. The genes are TRBV11-2 and TRBJ2-1; D could derive from TRBD1 or TRBD2 (5 bases each). The CDR3 is made up of 18 amino acids. Germline CDR1 and CDR2: SGHAT and FQNNGV. The germline V and J ends were trimmed by 2 bases and 6 bases, with 23 bases remaining between them. The CDR3 nucleotides are TGTGCCAGCAGCTTATCATGGGGTTTGAGGGGCGCGGGCAATGAGCAGTTCTTC. Translating it yields CASSLSWGLRGAGNEQFF.

The chain is built from TRBV2 and TRBJ1-5; 10 bases are a match to TRBD1. This CDR3 is built from 14 residues. Germline CDR1 is SNHLY and CDR2 is FYNNEI. V gave up 6 bases and J gave up 11 bases; unmatched junction bases: 10. This CDR3 is CASRPGQGRGAQHF. As DNA, the CDR3 is TGTGCCAGCAGACCGGGACAGGGGAGGGGGGCCCAGCATTTT.

This clonotype appeared many times. The V gene is TRBV11-2, the J gene TRBJ2-7; TRBD1 or TRBD2 may be the D gene (6 bases each). CDR3 length: 14 amino acids. Trimming removed 8 bases from V and 5 bases from J, with 19 bases in between. Germline-derived CDR1 and CDR2 are SGHAT and FQNNGV. DNA of the CDR3: TGTGCCAGCCAATTCGGGGGCAGGGTCCACGAGCAGTACTTC. This translates into CASQFGGRVHEQYF.

This clonotype has at least ten counts. The gene calls are TRBV29-1 and TRBJ2-7; D unresolved. Trimming took 3 bases from V and 3 from J, leaving 9 bases between them. CDR3 length: 12 amino acids. CDR1 and CDR2 (germline): SQVTM, ANQGSEA. In DNA, the CDR3 is TGCAGCGTTGAGGACGGCCTCTACGAGCAGTACTTC. Residues: CSVEDGLYEQYF.

This clonotype was recorded many times. The V gene is TRBV9, the J gene TRBJ2-2; 10 nucleotides line up with TRBD2. Germline V gives CDR1 SGDLS, CDR2 YYNGEE. This CDR3 region has 16 residues. With 6 bases clipped from V and 2 bases from J, the junction kept 7 bases outside the gene matches. The CDR3 loop reads CASTFGLADNTGELFF. CDR3 nucleotide sequence: TGTGCCAGCACTTTTGGACTAGCGGATAACACCGGGGAGCTGTTTTTT.

This clonotype was counted many times. The chain employs TRBV20-1 and TRBJ1-6; no definite D call. The CDR3 has 15 amino acids. Germline V gene sequence: CDR1 DFQATT, CDR2 SNEGSKA (reference sequence). V lost 1 base, J lost 0 bases, and 7 bases lay in between. CDR3 in amino acids: CSARGRSSYNSPLHF. The CDR3, as DNA: TGCAGTGCTAGAGGGCGGAGCTCCTATAATTCACCCCTCCACTTT.

This clonotype was detected many times. The chain employs TRBV12-3 or TRBV12-4 and TRBJ2-3; a weak D match, TRBD1 (6 bases). The CDR3 runs to 14 residues. Trimming shortened V by 0 bases and J by 4 bases, and 8 bases separated the two germline ends. DNA for the CDR3: TGTGCCAGCAGTTTAGCGAGGGGGTCAGATACGCAGTATTTT. This codes for CASSLARGSDTQYF.

This clonotype has more than one count but fewer than ten. This chain uses TRBV7-9 with TRBJ2-1; no clear D gene. This CDR3 is built from 15 residues. V was trimmed by 2 bases and J by 1 base, leaving 9 bases between them. Germline-derived CDR1 and CDR2 are SEHNR and FQNEAQ (reference sequence). The CDR3 DNA reads TGTGCCAGCAGCTTACGGCGCCTGTCCTACAATGAGCAGTTCTTC. It codes for CASSLRRLSYNEQFF. Drawing the rest from reference TRBV7-9 and TRBJ2-1, the complete variable domain is DTGVSQNPRHKITKRGQNVTFRCDPISEHNRLYWYRQTLGQGPEFLTYFQNEAQLEKSRLLSDRFSAERPKGSFSTLEIQRTEQGDSAMYLCASSLRRLSYNEQFFGPGTRLTVL.